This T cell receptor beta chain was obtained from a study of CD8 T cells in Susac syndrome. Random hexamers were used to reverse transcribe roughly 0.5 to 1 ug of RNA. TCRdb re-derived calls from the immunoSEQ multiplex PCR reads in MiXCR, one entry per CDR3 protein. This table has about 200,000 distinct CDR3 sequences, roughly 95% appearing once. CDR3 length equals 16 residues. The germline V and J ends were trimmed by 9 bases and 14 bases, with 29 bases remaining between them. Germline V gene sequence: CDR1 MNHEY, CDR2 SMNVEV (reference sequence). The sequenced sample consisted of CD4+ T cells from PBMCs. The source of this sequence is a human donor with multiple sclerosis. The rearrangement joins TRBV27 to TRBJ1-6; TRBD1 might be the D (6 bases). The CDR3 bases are TGTGCCAGTCGCCAAATCCTACAGCGGCATCAGGGGTCCCTCCACTTT. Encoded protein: CASRQILQRHQGSLHF.